Below, 5 T cell receptor beta chains from the same sample are listed, as sequenced in a study of T cells expressing NK-cell markers. TCRdb re-analyzed the 5' RACE reads; it lists each CDR3 protein once, without DNA. The sample table includes roughly 180,000 distinct CDR3 sequences. Sequencing used blood T cells: a sorted CD56 or NKG2C T cell subset, CD4+ or CD8+ T cells, or bulk PBMC T cells (not recorded which). The receptors originated from a woman between 18 and 70 years old in good health.

The gene calls are TRBV12-3 or TRBV12-4 and TRBJ2-7; the TCRdb D gene call, TRBD1, has no DNA to confirm it. The CDR3 is 15 residues long. CDR3 residues: CASSFRQGISYEQYF.

The gene calls are TRBV12-3 or TRBV12-4 and TRBJ2-1; TCRdb returns TRBD1, unconfirmable since there is no DNA. The CDR3 consists of 14 residues. CDR3 loop: CASSFLPGYNEQFF.

V is TRBV5-1 and J is TRBJ1-1. Germline lookup yields CDR1 SGHRS and CDR2 YFSETQ. There are 16 residues in the CDR3. The CDR3 loop reads CASSPTGRRVNTEAFF.

The chain couples TRBV3-1 to TRBJ2-5; TCRdb picks TRBD2, but there is no DNA to check that call. This CDR3 has 15 residues. CDR1 is LGHDT and CDR2 is YNNKEL in the germline V gene (reference sequence). CDR3 sequence: CASSQASGGAETQYF.

CDR3 residues: CASSLASSGGIETQYF. The chain employs TRBV7-2 and TRBJ2-5; no DNA is available, so the TRBD2 call from TCRdb remains unchecked. The length of the CDR3 is 16 residues. CDR1 is SGHTA, CDR2 FQGNSA, per germline.